This T cell receptor beta chain was found in a study of glioma-infiltrating T cells after dendritic cell vaccination. For the study at large: Autologous tumor lysate-pulsed dendritic cell vaccination was given between the early 2000s and the early 2010s.

Time point noted: after dendritic cell vaccination, including at tumor progression/relapse. Sequencing used immunoSEQ multiplex PCR; TCRdb keeps in-frame clones, though not all of them. The sample yields under 130,000 clones, around 90% seen once. This clone was seen a single time. CDR3 length: 13 amino acids. The V segment lost 8 bases and the J segment 2 bases; nucleotides outside the gene matches: 5. Germline values: CDR1 MNHEY, CDR2 SMNVEV (reference sequence). The chain links TRBV27 to TRBJ1-2; 7 bases fit TRBD1. This receptor was identified in a human donor with glioblastoma. Here the sequenced sample was blood, taken after dendritic cell vaccination. The DNA for the CDR3 is TGTGCCAGCGCACAGGGGCGGAACTATGGCTACACCTTC. Residues: CASAQGRNYGYTF.